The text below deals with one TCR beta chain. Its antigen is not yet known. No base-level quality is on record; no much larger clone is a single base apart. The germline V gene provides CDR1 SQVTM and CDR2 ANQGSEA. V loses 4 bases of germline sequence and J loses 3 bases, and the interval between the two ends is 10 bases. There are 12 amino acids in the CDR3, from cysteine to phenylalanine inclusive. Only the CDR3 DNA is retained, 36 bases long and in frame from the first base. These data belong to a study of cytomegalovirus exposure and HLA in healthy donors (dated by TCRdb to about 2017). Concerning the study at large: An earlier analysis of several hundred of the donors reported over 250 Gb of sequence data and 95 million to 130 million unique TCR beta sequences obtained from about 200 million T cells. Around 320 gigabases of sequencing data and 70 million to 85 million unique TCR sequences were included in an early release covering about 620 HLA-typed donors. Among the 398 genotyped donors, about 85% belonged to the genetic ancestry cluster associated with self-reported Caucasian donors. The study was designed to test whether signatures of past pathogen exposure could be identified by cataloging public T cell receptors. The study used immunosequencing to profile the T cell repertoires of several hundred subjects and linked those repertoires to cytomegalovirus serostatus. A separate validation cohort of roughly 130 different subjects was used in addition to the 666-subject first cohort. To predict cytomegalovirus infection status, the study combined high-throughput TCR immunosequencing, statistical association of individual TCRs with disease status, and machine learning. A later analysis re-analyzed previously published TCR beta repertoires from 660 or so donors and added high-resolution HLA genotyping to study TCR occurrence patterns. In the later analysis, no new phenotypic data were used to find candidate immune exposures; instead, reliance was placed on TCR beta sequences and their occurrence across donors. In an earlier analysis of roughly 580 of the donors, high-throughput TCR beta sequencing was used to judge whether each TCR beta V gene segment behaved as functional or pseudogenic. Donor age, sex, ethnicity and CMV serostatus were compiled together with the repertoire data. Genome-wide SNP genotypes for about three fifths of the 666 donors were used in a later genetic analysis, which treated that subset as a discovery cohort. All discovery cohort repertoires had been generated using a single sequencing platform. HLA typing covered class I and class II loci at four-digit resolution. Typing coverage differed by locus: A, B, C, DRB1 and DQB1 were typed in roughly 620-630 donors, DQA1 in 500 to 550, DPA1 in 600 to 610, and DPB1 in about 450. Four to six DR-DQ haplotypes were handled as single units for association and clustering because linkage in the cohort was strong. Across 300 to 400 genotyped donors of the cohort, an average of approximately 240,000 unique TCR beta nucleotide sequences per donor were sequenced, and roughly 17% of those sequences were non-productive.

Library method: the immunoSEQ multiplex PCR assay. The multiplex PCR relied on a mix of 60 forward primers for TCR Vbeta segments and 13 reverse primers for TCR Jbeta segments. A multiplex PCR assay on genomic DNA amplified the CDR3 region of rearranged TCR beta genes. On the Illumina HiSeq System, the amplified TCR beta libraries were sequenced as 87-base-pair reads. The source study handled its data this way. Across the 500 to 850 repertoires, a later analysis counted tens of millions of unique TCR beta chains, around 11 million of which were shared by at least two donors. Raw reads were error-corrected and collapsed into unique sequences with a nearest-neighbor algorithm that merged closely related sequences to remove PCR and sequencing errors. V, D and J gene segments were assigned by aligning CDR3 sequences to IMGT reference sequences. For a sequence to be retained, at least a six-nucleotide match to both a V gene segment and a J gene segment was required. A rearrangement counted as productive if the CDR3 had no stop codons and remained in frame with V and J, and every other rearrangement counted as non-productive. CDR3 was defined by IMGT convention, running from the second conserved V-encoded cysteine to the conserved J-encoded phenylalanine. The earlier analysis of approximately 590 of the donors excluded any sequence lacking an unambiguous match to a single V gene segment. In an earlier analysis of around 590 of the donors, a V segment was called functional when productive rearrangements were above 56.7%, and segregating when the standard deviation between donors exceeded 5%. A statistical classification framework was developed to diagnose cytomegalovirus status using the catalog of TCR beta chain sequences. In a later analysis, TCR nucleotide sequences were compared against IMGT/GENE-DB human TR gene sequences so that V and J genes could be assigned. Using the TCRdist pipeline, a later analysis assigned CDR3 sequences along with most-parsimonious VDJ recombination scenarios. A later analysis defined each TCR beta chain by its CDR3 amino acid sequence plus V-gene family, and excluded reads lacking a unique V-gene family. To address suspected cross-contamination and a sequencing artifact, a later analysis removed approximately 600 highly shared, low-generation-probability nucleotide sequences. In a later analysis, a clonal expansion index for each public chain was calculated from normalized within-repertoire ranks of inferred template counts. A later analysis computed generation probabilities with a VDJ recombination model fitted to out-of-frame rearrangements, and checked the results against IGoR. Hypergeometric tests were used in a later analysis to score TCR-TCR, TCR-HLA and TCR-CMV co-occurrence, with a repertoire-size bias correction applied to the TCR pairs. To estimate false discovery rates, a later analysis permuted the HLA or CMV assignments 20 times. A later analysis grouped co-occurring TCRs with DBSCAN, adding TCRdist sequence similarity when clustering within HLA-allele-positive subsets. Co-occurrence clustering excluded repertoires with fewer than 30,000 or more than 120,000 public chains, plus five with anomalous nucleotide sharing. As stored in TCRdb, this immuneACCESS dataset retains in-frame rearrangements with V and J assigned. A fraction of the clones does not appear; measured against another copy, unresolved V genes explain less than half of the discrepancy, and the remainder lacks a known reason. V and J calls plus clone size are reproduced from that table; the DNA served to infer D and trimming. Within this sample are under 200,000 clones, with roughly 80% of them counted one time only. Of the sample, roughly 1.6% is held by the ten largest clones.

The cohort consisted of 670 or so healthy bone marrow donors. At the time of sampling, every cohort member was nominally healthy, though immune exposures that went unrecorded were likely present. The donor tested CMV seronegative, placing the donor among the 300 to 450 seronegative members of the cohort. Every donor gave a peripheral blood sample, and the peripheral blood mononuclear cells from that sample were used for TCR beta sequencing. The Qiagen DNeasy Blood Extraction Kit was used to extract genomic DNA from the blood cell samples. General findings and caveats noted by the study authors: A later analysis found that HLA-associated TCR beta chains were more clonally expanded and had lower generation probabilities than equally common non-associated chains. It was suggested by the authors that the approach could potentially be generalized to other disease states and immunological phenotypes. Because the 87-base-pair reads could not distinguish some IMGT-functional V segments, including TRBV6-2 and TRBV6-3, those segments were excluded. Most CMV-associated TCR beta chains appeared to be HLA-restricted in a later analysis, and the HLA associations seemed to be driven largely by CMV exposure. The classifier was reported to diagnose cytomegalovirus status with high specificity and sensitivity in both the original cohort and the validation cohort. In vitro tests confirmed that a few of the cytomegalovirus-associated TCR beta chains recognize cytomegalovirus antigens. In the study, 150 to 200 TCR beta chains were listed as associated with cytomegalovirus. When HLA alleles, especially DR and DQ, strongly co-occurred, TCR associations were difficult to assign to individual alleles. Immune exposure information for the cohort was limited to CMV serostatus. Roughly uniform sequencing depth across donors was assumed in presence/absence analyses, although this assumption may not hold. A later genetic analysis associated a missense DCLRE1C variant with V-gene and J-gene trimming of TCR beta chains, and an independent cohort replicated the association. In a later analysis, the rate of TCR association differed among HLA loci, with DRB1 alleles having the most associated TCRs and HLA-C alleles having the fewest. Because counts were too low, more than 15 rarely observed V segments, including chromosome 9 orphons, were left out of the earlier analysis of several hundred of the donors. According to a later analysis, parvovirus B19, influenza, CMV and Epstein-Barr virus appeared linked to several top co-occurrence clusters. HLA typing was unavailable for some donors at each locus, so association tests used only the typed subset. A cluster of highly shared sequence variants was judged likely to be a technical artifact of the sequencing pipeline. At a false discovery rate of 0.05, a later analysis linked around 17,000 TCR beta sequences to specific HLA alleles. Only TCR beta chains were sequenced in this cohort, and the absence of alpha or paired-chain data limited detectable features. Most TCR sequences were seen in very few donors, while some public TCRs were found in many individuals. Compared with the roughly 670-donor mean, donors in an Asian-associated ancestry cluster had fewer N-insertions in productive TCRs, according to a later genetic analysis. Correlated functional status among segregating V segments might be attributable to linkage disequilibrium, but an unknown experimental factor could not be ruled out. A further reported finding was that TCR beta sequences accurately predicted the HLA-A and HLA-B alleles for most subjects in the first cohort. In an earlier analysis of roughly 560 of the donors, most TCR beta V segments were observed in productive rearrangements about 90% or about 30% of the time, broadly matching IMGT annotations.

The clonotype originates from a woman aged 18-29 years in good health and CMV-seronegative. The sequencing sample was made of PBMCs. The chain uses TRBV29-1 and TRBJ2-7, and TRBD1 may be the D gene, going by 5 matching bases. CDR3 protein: CSVGIGDYEQYF. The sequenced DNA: TGCAGCGTTGGTATAGGGGACTACGAGCAGTACTTC.